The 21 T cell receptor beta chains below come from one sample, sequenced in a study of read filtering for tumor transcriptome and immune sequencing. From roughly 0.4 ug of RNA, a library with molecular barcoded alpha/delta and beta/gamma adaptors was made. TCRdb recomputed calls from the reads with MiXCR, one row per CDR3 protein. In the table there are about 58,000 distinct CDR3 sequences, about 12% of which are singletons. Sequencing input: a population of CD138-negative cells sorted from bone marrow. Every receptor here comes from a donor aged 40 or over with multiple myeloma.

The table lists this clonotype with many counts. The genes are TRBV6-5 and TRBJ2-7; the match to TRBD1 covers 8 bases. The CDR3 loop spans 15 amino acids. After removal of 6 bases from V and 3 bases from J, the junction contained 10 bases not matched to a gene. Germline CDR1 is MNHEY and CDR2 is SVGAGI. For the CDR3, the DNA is TGTGCCAGCAGCAGGACAGGGAGGTACGGCTACGAGCAGTACTTC. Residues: CASSRTGRYGYEQYF.

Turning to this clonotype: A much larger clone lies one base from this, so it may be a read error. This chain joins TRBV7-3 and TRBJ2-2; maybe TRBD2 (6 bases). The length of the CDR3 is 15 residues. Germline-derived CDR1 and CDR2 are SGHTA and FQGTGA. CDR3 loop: CASSFSLGNTGGLFF. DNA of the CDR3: TGTGCCAGCAGCTTTAGTCTAGGGAACACCGGGGGGCTGTTTTTT.

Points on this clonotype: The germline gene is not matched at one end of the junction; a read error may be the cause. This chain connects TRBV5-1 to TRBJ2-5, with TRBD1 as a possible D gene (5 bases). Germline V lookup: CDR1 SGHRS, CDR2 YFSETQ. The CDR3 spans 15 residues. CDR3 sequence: CANSLVPAGQEAQYF. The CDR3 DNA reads TGCGCCAACAGCTTGGTCCCCGCAGGACAAGAGGCCCAGTACTTC.

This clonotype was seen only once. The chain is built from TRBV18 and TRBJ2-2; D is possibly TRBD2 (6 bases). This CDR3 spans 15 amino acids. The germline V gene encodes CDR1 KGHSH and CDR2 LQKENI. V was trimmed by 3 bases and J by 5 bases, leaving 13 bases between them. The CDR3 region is CASSPTLGRTGELFF. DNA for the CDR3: TGTGCCAGCTCACCCACCCTTGGGAGGACCGGGGAGCTGTTTTTT.

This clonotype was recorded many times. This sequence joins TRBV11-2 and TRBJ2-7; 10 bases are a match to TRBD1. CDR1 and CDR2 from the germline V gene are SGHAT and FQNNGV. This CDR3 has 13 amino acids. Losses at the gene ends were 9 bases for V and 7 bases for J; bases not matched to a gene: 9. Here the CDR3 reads CASATDRGNEQYF. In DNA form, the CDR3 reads TGTGCCAGTGCTACGGACAGGGGGAATGAGCAGTACTTC.

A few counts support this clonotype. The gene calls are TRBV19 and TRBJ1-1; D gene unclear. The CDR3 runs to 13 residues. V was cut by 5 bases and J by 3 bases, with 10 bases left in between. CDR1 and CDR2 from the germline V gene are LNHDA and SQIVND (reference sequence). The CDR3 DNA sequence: TGTGCCAGTAGTTTGGCAGCCGACACTGAAGCTTTCTTT. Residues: CASSLAADTEAFF.

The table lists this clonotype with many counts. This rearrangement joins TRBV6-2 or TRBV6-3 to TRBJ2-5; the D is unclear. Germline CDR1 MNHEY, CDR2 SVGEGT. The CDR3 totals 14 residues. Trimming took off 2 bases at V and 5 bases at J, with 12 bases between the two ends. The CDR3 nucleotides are TGTGCCAGCAGTTACGTTTCTCAACGGGAGACCCAGTACTTC. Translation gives CASSYVSQRETQYF.

This CDR3 is CATRGGSFNYGYTF. CDR3 DNA: TGTGCCACCCGCGGGGGGTCTTTCAACTATGGCTACACCTTC. The chain couples TRBV15 to TRBJ1-2; D perhaps matches TRBD1 (5 bases). Germline V gene sequence: CDR1 LNHNV, CDR2 YYDKDF (reference sequence). This CDR3 region has 14 residues. The V gene lost 8 bases and the J gene lost 2 bases, with 15 bases spanning the gap.

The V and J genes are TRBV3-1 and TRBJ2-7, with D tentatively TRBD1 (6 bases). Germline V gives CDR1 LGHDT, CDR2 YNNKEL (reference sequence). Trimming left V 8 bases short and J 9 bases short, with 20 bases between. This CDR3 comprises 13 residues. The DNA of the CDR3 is TGTGCCAGCGGAGACAGGTTAATTAACGGGCAGTACTTC. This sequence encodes CASGDRLINGQYF.

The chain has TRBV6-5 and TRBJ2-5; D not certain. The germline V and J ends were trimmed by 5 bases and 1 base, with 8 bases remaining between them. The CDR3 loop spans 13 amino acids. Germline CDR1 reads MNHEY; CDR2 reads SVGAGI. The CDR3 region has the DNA TGTGCCAGCAGTCCACGGACCCAAGAGACCCAGTACTTC. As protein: CASSPRTQETQYF.

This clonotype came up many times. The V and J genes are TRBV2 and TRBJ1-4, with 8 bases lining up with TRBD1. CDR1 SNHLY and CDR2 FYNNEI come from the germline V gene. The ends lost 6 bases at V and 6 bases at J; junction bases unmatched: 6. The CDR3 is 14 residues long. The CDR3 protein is CASRTDRADEKLFF. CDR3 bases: TGTGCCAGCAGAACGGACAGGGCTGATGAAAAACTGTTTTTT.

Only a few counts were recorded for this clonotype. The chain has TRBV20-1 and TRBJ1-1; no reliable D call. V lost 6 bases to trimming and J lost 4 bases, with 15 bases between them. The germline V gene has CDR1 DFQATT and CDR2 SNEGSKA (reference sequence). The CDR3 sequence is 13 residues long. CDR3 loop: CSAKRREITEAFF. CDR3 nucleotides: TGCAGTGCCAAGAGGCGGGAGATCACTGAAGCTTTCTTT.

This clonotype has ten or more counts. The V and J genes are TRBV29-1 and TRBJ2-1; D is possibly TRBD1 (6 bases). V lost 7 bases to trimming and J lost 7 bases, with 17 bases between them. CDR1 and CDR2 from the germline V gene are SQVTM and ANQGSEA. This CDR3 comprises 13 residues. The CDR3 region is CSALRRTANEQFF. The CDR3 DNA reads TGCAGCGCCCTCCGTAGGACAGCTAATGAGCAGTTCTTC.

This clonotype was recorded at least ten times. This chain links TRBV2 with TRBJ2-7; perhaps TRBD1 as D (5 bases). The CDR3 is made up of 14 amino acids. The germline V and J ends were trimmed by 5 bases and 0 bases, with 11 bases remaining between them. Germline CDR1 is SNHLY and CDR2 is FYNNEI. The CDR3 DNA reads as TGTGCCAGCAGTAGGGGTAGGAGCTCCTACGAGCAGTACTTC. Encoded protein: CASSRGRSSYEQYF.

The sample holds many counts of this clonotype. The chain's CDR3 is CASRRGEQQPQHF. The CDR3 bases are TGTGCCAGCCGTCGTGGGGAACAACAGCCCCAGCATTTT. The chain has TRBV6-5 and TRBJ1-5; no firm D call. Between the trimmed V and J ends, which lost 8 bases and 7 bases, there was a span of 15 bases. The CDR3 is made up of 13 amino acids. CDR1 MNHEY and CDR2 SVGAGI come from the germline V gene.

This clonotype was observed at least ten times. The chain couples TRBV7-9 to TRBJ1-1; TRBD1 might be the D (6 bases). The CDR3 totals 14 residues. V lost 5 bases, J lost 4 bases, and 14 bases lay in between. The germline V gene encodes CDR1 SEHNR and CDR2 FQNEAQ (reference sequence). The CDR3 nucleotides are TGTGCCAGCAGCCGGAGGGGGGAGGGCACTGAAGCTTTCTTT. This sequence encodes CASSRRGEGTEAFF.

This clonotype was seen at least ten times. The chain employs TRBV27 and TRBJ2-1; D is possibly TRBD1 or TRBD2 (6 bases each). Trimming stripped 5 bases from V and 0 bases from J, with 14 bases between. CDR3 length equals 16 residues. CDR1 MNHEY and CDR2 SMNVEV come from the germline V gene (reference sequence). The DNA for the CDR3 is TGTGCCAGCAGTAATGGGTGGGGGGCCTCCTACAATGAGCAGTTCTTC. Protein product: CASSNGWGASYNEQFF.

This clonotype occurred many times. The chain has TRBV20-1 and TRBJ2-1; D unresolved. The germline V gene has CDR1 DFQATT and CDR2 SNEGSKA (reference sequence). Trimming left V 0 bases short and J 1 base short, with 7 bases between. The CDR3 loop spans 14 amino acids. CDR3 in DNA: TGCAGTGCTAGAGATCCCCCTTCCTACAATGAGCAGTTCTTC. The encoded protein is CSARDPPSYNEQFF.

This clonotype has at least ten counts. For the CDR3, the DNA is TGTGCCAGCAGACCCTCCAGCTCCTACGAGCAGTACTTC. This sequence encodes CASRPSSSYEQYF. The chain has TRBV21-1 and TRBJ2-7; TRBD2, as called in the table, went unchecked against the DNA. TRBV21-1 is deemed a pseudogene. The CDR3 is 13 amino acids.

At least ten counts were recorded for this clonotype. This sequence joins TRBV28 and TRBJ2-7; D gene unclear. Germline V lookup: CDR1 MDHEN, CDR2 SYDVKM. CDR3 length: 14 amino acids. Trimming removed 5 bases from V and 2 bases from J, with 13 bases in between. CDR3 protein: CASSKLAPPYEQYF. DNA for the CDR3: TGTGCCAGCAGTAAGCTCGCACCCCCCTACGAGCAGTACTTC.

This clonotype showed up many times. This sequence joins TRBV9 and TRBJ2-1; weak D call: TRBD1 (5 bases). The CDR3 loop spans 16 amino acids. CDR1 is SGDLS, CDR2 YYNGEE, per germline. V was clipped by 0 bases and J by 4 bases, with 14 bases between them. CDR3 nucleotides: TGTGCCAGCAGCGTAGGCTCAGGGTCAACTTACAATGAGCAGTTCTTC. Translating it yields CASSVGSGSTYNEQFF.